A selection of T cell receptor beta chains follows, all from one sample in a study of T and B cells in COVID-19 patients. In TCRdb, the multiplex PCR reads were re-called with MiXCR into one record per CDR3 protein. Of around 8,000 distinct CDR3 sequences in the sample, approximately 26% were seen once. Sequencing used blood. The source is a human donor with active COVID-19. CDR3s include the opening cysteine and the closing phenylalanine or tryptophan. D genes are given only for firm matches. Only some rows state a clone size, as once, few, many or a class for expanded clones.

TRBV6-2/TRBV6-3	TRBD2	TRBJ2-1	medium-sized	CATQTSGDYNEQFF	TGTGCCACGCAAACTAGCGGGGATTACAATGAGCAGTTCTTC
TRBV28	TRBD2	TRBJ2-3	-	CASSSIGLAGSTDTQYF	TGTGCCAGCAGTTCGATCGGACTAGCGGGGAGCACAGATACGCAGTATTTT
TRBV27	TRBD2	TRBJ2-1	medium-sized	CASSLGSGGTYNEQFF	TGTGCCAGCAGTTTAGGTAGCGGGGGGACCTACAATGAGCAGTTCTTC
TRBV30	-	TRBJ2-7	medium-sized	CAIEQAYEQYF	TGTGCCATCGAGCAAGCCTACGAGCAGTACTTC
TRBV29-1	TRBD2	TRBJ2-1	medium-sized	CSYETSGGALFRYEQFF	TGCAGCTACGAGACTAGCGGGGGGGCTCTTTTTCGGTACGAGCAGTTCTTC
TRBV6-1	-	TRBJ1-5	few	CAIQVTPGFHQPQHF	TGTGCCATTCAGGTGACCCCTGGTTTTCATCAGCCCCAGCATTTT
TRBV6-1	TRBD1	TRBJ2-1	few	CASSEDRGHEQFF	TGTGCCAGCAGTGAAGACAGGGGACATGAGCAGTTCTTC
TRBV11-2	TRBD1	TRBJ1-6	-	CASSFTGTANSPLHF	TGTGCCAGCAGCTTTACCGGGACAGCCAATTCACCCCTCCACTTT
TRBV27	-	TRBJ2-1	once	CASSLSPGGTYNEQFF	TGTGCCAGCAGTTTATCGCCAGGGGGGACCTACAATGAGCAGTTCTTC
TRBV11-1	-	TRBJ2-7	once	CASSHRQDEQYF	TGTGCCAGCAGCCATCGACAGGACGAGCAGTACTTC
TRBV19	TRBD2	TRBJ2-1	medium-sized	CASSIRGGSGYNEQFF	TGTGCCAGTAGTATTCGGGGCGGGAGCGGGTACAATGAGCAGTTCTTC
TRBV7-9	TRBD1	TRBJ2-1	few	CASSLSLVTGDNEQFF	TGTGCCAGCAGCTTATCCTTGGTGACAGGGGACAATGAGCAGTTCTTC
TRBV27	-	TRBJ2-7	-	CASSLAGNEQYF	TGTGCCAGCAGTTTAGCTGGGAACGAGCAGTACTTC
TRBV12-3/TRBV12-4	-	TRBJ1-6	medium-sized	CASRVAQGTLHF	TGTGCCAGCAGGGTAGCGCAGGGGACCCTCCACTTT
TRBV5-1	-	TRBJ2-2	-	CASSPSTGRELFF	TGCGCCAGCAGCCCCTCGACAGGACGGGAGCTGTTTTTT
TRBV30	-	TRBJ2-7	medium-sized	CACATSEQYF	TGTGCCTGCGCCACCTCCGAGCAGTACTTC
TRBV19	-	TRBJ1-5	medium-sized	CASSSGPFSNQPQHF	TGTGCCAGTAGTTCCGGGCCTTTTAGCAATCAGCCCCAGCATTTT
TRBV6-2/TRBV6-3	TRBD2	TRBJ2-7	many	CASSPTGGGADEQYF	TGTGCCAGCAGTCCTACTGGCGGGGGGGCTGATGAGCAGTACTTC
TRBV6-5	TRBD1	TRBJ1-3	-	CASRESTGSTIYF	TGTGCCAGCAGAGAATCGACAGGGAGCACCATATATTTT
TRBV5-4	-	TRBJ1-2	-	CASSWGDKPNYGYTF	TGTGCCAGCAGCTGGGGAGACAAACCAAACTATGGCTACACCTTC
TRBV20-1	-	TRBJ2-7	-	CSAGEVYEQYF	TGCAGTGCGGGTGAGGTCTACGAGCAGTACTTC
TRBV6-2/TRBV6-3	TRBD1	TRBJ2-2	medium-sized	CASRRQGGDTGELFF	TGTGCCAGCAGACGACAGGGGGGAGACACCGGGGAGCTGTTTTTT
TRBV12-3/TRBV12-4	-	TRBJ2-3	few	CASSFTGTDTQYF	TGTGCCAGCAGTTTTACAGGCACAGATACGCAGTATTTT
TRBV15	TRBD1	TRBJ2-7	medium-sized	CATSRDWWTGAHEQYF	TGTGCCACCAGCCGAGATTGGTGGACAGGGGCCCACGAGCAGTACTTC
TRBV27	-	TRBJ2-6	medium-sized	CASSSPAPGANVLTF	TGTGCCAGCAGTTCTCCGGCTCCTGGGGCCAACGTCCTGACTTTC
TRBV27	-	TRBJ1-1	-	CASTSGLNQAFF	TGTGCCAGCACCTCGGGACTGAATCAAGCTTTCTTT
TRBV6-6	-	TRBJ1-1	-	CASSPNTEAFF	TGTGCCAGCAGCCCGAACACTGAAGCTTTCTTT
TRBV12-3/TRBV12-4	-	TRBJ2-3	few	CASSLEDTQYF	TGTGCCAGCAGTTTAGAGGATACGCAGTATTTT
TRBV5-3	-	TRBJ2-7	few	CARSLARGSYEQYF	TGTGCCAGAAGCCTGGCGAGGGGATCCTACGAGCAGTACTTC
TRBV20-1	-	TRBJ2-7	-	CSARGRQDYEQYF	TGCAGTGCTAGAGGTCGACAGGACTACGAGCAGTACTTC
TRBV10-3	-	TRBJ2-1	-	CASSHTGGTKRGNEQFF	TGCGCCAGCAGTCATACCGGGGGGACAAAAAGGGGCAATGAGCAGTTCTTC
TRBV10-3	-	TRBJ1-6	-	CAIRPGTDNSPLHF	TGTGCCATCAGGCCCGGGACCGATAATTCACCCCTCCACTTT
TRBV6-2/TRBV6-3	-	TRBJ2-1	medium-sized	CASTGFRNEQFF	TGTGCCAGCACGGGGTTTAGAAATGAGCAGTTCTTC
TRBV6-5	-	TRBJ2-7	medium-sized	CASSIIPPSEQYF	TGTGCCAGCAGTATAATACCCCCGAGCGAGCAGTACTTC
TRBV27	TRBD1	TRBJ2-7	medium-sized	CASRYHTGGYEQYF	TGTGCCAGCAGATACCACACAGGGGGCTACGAGCAGTACTTC
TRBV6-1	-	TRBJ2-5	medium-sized	CASRGRDNKQETQYF	TGTGCCAGCCGGGGGAGGGACAACAAACAAGAGACCCAGTACTTC
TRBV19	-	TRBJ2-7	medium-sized	CASSPPGRSYEQYF	TGTGCCAGTAGCCCTCCGGGACGGAGCTACGAGCAGTACTTC
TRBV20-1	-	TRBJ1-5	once	CSARDIRGGGNQPQHF	TGCAGTGCTAGAGATATACGGGGTGGGGGCAATCAGCCCCAGCATTTT
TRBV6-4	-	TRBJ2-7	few	CASSDSYEQYF	TGTGCCAGCAGTGACTCCTACGAGCAGTACTTC
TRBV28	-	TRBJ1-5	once	CASVRSNQPQHF	TGTGCCAGCGTGAGAAGCAATCAGCCCCAGCATTTT
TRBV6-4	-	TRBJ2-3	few	CASSGGSTDTQYF	TGTGCCAGCAGTGGGGGTAGCACAGATACGCAGTATTTT
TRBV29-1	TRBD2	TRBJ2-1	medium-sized	CSVGLRLAGGYEQFF	TGCAGCGTTGGCCTCCGACTAGCGGGAGGGTATGAGCAGTTCTTC
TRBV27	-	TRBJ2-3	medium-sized	CASSRGLPEDTQYF	TGTGCCAGCAGTCGCGGACTACCTGAAGATACGCAGTATTTT
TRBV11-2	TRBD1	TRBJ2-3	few	CASSSRRDREPSTDTQYF	TGTGCCAGCAGCTCCCGGCGAGACAGGGAGCCTAGCACAGATACGCAGTATTTT
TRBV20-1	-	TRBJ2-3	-	CSARELGGFETDTQYF	TGCAGTGCTAGGGAGTTGGGGGGCTTCGAAACAGATACGCAGTATTTT
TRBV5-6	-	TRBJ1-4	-	CASSMPGGAREKLFF	TGTGCCAGCAGCATGCCGGGGGGCGCGAGAGAAAAACTGTTTTTT
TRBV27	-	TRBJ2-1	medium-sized	CASCDSPIASNEQFF	TGTGCCAGCTGTGATAGTCCCATAGCATCCAATGAGCAGTTCTTC
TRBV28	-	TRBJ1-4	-	CASSLMVPGENEKLFF	TGTGCCAGCAGTTTAATGGTACCCGGGGAAAATGAAAAACTGTTTTTT
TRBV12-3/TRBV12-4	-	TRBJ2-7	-	CASSPFVFGNRGLYEQYF	TGTGCCAGCAGTCCCTTTGTTTTTGGGAATAGGGGGTTGTACGAGCAGTACTTC
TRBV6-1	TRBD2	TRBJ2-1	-	CASSGLAGGRNEQFF	TGTGCCAGCAGCGGACTAGCGGGAGGGCGCAATGAGCAGTTCTTC
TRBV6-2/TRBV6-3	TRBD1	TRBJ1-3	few	CASSASGTGGNTIYF	TGTGCCAGCAGTGCGTCCGGGACAGGGGGAAACACCATATATTTT
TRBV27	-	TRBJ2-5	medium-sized	CASSLSAGLQETQYF	TGTGCCAGCAGTTTATCGGCCGGACTCCAAGAGACCCAGTACTTC
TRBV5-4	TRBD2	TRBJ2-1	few	CASSSGVNEQFF	TGTGCCAGCAGCAGCGGGGTAAATGAGCAGTTCTTC
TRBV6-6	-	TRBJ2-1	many	CASSKVLDNEQFF	TGTGCCAGTAGTAAGGTTCTGGACAATGAGCAGTTCTTC
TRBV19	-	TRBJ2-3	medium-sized	CASSIAVGDTQYF	TGTGCCAGTAGTATAGCCGTTGGAGATACGCAGTATTTT
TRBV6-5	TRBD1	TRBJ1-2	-	CASREFNTGGYGYTF	TGTGCCAGCAGAGAATTTAATACAGGGGGCTATGGCTACACCTTC
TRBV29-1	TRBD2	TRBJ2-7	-	CSVGLRLAGGIYEQYF	TGCAGCGTTGGCCTCCGACTAGCGGGAGGCATTTACGAGCAGTACTTC
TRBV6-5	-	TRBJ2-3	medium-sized	CASRPRGTDTQYF	TGTGCCAGCCGCCCCCGGGGCACAGATACGCAGTATTTT
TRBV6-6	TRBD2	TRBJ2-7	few	CASRIQAGATSILYEQYF	TGTGCCAGCAGGATACAAGCGGGGGCGACCTCTATCCTTTACGAGCAGTACTTC